This is a list of T cell receptor beta chains from one sample in a study of CXCR3-negative and CXCR3-positive naive CD8 T cells. One entry per CDR3 protein, without DNA, is what TCRdb gives after re-calling the 5' RACE reads. This listing includes some 130,000 distinct CDR3 sequences. Input material: naive CXCR3- CD8+ T cells from blood. The origin of the receptors is a human donor in good health. Some clones in this sample may be carry-over from other donors' samples. The CDR3 runs from the conserved cysteine through the conserved F or W.

CDR3aa: CATGRSINEQFF; j_gene: TRBJ2-1; v_gene: TRBV10-3
CDR3aa: CASSYSGSNAGELFF; j_gene: TRBJ2-2; v_gene: TRBV12-3/TRBV12-4
CDR3aa: CASSPGTSGSETQYF; j_gene: TRBJ2-5; v_gene: TRBV28
CDR3aa: CATSDLRLNTGELFF; j_gene: TRBJ2-2; v_gene: TRBV24-1
CDR3aa: CAWSEGTGVGEQYF; j_gene: TRBJ2-7; v_gene: TRBV30
CDR3aa: CASSQDSQDSPYGYTF; j_gene: TRBJ1-2; v_gene: TRBV4-3
CDR3aa: CASSNLGSYEQYF; j_gene: TRBJ2-7; v_gene: TRBV21-1
CDR3aa: CASSSGGKADTQYF; j_gene: TRBJ2-3; v_gene: TRBV5-1
CDR3aa: CASSPLGTPTYEQYF; j_gene: TRBJ2-7; v_gene: TRBV11-2
CDR3aa: CASSQEYRRQVTQYF; j_gene: TRBJ2-5; v_gene: TRBV4-1
CDR3aa: CASSRVTPDEQYF; j_gene: TRBJ2-7; v_gene: TRBV7-9
CDR3aa: CASSRDRDEAEAFF; j_gene: TRBJ1-1; v_gene: TRBV3-1
CDR3aa: CASSLGTEQYF; j_gene: TRBJ2-7; v_gene: TRBV7-9
CDR3aa: CASSGPSSYNEQFF; j_gene: TRBJ2-1; v_gene: TRBV4-1
CDR3aa: CASSTNSYEQYF; j_gene: TRBJ2-7; v_gene: TRBV2
CDR3aa: CSVPVGVPDTQYF; j_gene: TRBJ2-3; v_gene: TRBV29-1
CDR3aa: CSAPGGRGRTGELFF; j_gene: TRBJ2-2; v_gene: TRBV20-1
CDR3aa: CSVGRQNTDTQYF; j_gene: TRBJ2-3; v_gene: TRBV29-1
CDR3aa: CSVERQGSNYEQYF; j_gene: TRBJ2-7; v_gene: TRBV29-1
CDR3aa: CSARDRFAGSYNEQFF; j_gene: TRBJ2-1; v_gene: TRBV20-1
CDR3aa: CASSLGGGMQFF; j_gene: TRBJ2-1; v_gene: TRBV5-4
CDR3aa: CASSTTSGGPTDTQYF; j_gene: TRBJ2-3; v_gene: TRBV12-3/TRBV12-4
CDR3aa: CSVGPPEDRQETQYF; j_gene: TRBJ2-5; v_gene: TRBV29-1
CDR3aa: CASFNSRAYNEQFF; j_gene: TRBJ2-1; v_gene: TRBV6-2/TRBV6-3
CDR3aa: CASSQVPRTSGKSYEQYF; j_gene: TRBJ2-7; v_gene: TRBV4-1
CDR3aa: CASSYGLGDTEAFF; j_gene: TRBJ1-1; v_gene: TRBV6-5
CDR3aa: CSVERGTGDSYEQYF; j_gene: TRBJ2-7; v_gene: TRBV29-1
CDR3aa: CASSLDSNQPQHF; j_gene: TRBJ1-5; v_gene: TRBV5-1
CDR3aa: CASSLSLGLAKNIQYF; j_gene: TRBJ2-4; v_gene: TRBV28
CDR3aa: CASSLSGYEQYF; j_gene: TRBJ2-7; v_gene: TRBV13
CDR3aa: CASSPLGQVGEQYF; j_gene: TRBJ2-7; v_gene: TRBV28
CDR3aa: CASGTSPYEQYF; j_gene: TRBJ2-7; v_gene: TRBV25-1
CDR3aa: CASSSIGASPLTDTQYF; j_gene: TRBJ2-3; v_gene: TRBV7-9
CDR3aa: CASRRQGPYNEQFF; j_gene: TRBJ2-1; v_gene: TRBV7-9
CDR3aa: CASSQEGLGLRGTNEKLFF; j_gene: TRBJ1-4; v_gene: TRBV4-3
CDR3aa: CASSFGGAQYF; j_gene: TRBJ2-7; v_gene: TRBV28
CDR3aa: CASSPETGLSYEQYF; j_gene: TRBJ2-7; v_gene: TRBV28
CDR3aa: CASSLGTGVLNTEAFF; j_gene: TRBJ1-1; v_gene: TRBV4-1
CDR3aa: CASRLLLLRGPADTQYF; j_gene: TRBJ2-3; v_gene: TRBV28
CDR3aa: CASSLAGPELAYNEQFF; j_gene: TRBJ2-1; v_gene: TRBV5-5
CDR3aa: CASSLPSPAYEQYF; j_gene: TRBJ2-7; v_gene: TRBV7-9
CDR3aa: CASSLAVAGDHEQYF; j_gene: TRBJ2-7; v_gene: TRBV5-4